This T cell receptor beta chain was identified in a study of shared clonotypes between healthy human individuals. Study observations and caveats: A handful of donors held about 4.6% of naive CD4 clonotypes in common. A generally larger estimated richness was seen in naive subsets than in memory subsets.

Comment on this clone: Antigen specificity is unknown.

The CDR3 length is 15 residues. Germline V gene sequence: CDR1 PRHDT, CDR2 FYEKMQ (reference sequence). The J segment lost 8 bases and the V segment lost 7 bases, leaving 16 bases of the junction unmatched. The sorted-subset replicate PCRs were given 150 to 250 ng DNA, which is tens of thousands of T cell genomes. Profiled with immunoSEQ multiplex PCR; TCRdb holds only in-frame clones, not every one. The profile shows fewer than 1 million clones, around 96% of them singletons. Positive CCR7 selection of CD45RO-negative cells yielded the naive CD8 cells, and terminally differentiated effector memory CD45RA+ cells were excluded.

This receptor was taken from a man aged 30 to 39 in good health. Sequencing used naive CD8+ T cells sorted from blood. The gene calls are TRBV13 and TRBJ1-2, with 7 bases that match TRBD1. CDR3 sequence (DNA): TGTGCCAGCATCTTTGGGACAGCGAAGTCATCGGGCTACACCTTC. It yields the protein CASIFGTAKSSGYTF.